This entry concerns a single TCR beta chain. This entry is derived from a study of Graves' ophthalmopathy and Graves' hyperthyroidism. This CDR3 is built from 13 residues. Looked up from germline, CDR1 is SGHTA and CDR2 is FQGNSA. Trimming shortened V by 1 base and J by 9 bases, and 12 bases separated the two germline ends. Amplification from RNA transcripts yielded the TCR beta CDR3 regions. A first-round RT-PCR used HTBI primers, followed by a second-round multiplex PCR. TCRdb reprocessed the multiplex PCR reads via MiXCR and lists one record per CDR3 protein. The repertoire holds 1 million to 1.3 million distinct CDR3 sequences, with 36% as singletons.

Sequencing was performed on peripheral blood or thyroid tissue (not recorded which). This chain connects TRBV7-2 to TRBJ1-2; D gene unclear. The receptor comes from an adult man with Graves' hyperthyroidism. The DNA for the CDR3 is TGTGCCAGCAGCTTAGGAAGCGGACCCAGCTACACCTTC. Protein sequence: CASSLGSGPSYTF.